Shown below are 17 T cell receptor beta chains from a single sample sequenced in a study of Tregs in tolerant kidney transplant recipients. Using immunoSEQ multiplex PCR, the repertoire was profiled, and TCRdb retains in-frame clones only, with some absent. The sample shows about 240,000 clones, around 82% of them seen only once. The sample comprised CD4+ T cells from blood. These receptors were taken from a human donor in good health.

This clone was seen a few times. CDR3 coding DNA: TGTGCCAGCTCACCGCGCAGGGGCGATGGCTACACCTTC. It translates to CASSPRRGDGYTF. V gene TRBV18 combines with J gene TRBJ1-2; D is perhaps TRBD1 (6 bases). V dropped 3 bases and J dropped 6 bases, with 11 bases sitting between them. The CDR3 runs 13 residues. Germline CDR1 and CDR2: KGHSH and LQKENI.

V is TRBV2 and J is TRBJ1-5, with unresolved D. The CDR3 has 14 amino acids. Germline V lookup: CDR1 SNHLY, CDR2 FYNNEI. The ends were cut back, 4 bases at V and 0 bases at J, with 7 bases in the middle. This chain's CDR3 is CASSAEYSNQPQHF. DNA for the CDR3: TGTGCCAGCAGTGCTGAATATAGCAATCAGCCCCAGCATTTT.

V is TRBV2 and J is TRBJ1-5, with D possibly matching TRBD1 (5 bases). CDR1 is SNHLY and CDR2 is FYNNEI in the germline V gene. The CDR3 is 15 amino acids. V dropped 4 bases and J dropped 5 bases, with 15 bases sitting between them. CDR3 bases: TGTGCCAGCAGTGGGCACGGTGGGGCGGATCAGCCCCAGCATTTT. It encodes CASSGHGGADQPQHF.

The CDR3 DNA sequence: TGTGCCAGCAGTCCCCAGGGGCTCAGGCAGCCCCAGCATTTT. It encodes CASSPQGLRQPQHF. This chain links TRBV2 with TRBJ1-5, with D maybe TRBD1 (6 bases). Germline V gene data show CDR1 as SNHLY and CDR2 as FYNNEI. The CDR3 loop spans 14 amino acids. V dropped 5 bases and J dropped 7 bases, with 15 bases sitting between them. Full variable domain (rest looked up from reference TRBV2 and TRBJ1-5): EPEVTQTPSHQVTQMGQEVILRCVPISNHLYFYWYRQILGQKVEFLVSFYNNEISEKSEIFDDQFSVERPDGSNFTLKIRSTKLEDSAMYFCASSPQGLRQPQHFGDGTRLSIL.

The chain has TRBV7-9 and TRBJ2-5; 8 bases are a match to TRBD2. CDR1 and CDR2 from the germline V gene are SEHNR and FQNEAQ (reference sequence). V gave up 11 bases and J gave up 5 bases; unmatched junction bases: 4. This CDR3 contains 11 residues. DNA for the CDR3: TGTGCCCTGGGCGGGGGGGAGACCCAGTACTTC. Its translation: CALGGGETQYF.

The chain recombines TRBV5-1 with TRBJ1-1; 8 nucleotides line up with TRBD1. This CDR3 has 14 amino acids. Losses at the gene ends were 1 base for V and 5 bases for J; bases not matched to a gene: 4. The germline CDR1 and CDR2 sequences are SGHRS and YFSETQ. CDR3 region: CASSLIGQGTEAFF. The CDR3 DNA is TGCGCCAGCAGCTTGATTGGACAGGGAACTGAAGCTTTCTTT.

This clone was recorded once. The chain employs TRBV5-6 and TRBJ2-1; the match to TRBD2 covers 10 bases. V gave up 0 bases and J gave up 9 bases; unmatched junction bases: 6. Germline loops: CDR1 SGHDT, CDR2 YYEEEE. The CDR3 spans 15 residues. CDR3 loop: CASSLVASGGLEQFF. In DNA, the CDR3 is TGTGCCAGCAGCTTGGTGGCTAGCGGGGGCCTTGAGCAGTTCTTC.

The rearrangement uses TRBV30 and TRBJ2-5; weak D call: TRBD2 (7 bases). This CDR3 has 16 residues. The V gene's germline CDR1 is GTSNPN and CDR2 SVGIG (reference sequence). The ends were cut back, 3 bases at V and 4 bases at J, with 21 bases in the middle. CDR3: CAWSSRGGAPRETQYF. The DNA for the CDR3 is TGTGCCTGGAGCTCTAGAGGGGGGGCCCCCCGAGAGACCCAGTACTTC.

J is TRBJ1-3 and V is TRBV11-2, with no clear D. V lost 5 bases, J lost 0 bases, and 14 bases lay in between. Germline V CDR1 and CDR2: SGHAT, FQNNGV. This CDR3 is 16 amino acids long. The CDR3 region is CASSLTRSLSGNTIYF. The CDR3 DNA reads TGTGCCAGCAGCCTGACGCGCAGTCTCTCTGGAAACACCATATATTTT.

This rearrangement joins TRBV10-1 to TRBJ2-1; no clear D gene. In germline, CDR1 is WNHNN, CDR2 SYGVQD (reference sequence). The CDR3 has 16 amino acids. Trimming took off 0 bases at V and 0 bases at J, with 9 bases between the two ends. CDR3 amino acids: CASSESRGPSYNEQFF. For the CDR3, the DNA is TGCGCCAGCAGTGAGTCGAGAGGTCCCTCCTACAATGAGCAGTTCTTC.

The rearrangement joins TRBV13 to TRBJ1-2; 7 nucleotides match TRBD1. Germline-derived CDR1 and CDR2 are PRHDT and FYEKMQ (reference sequence). Unmatched junction bases numbered 3, after V lost 6 bases and J lost 5 bases. This CDR3 spans 12 amino acids. The CDR3 nucleotides read TGTGCCAGCAGTCCAGGGGGGTATGGCTACACCTTC. It is translated as CASSPGGYGYTF. The full variable domain, with the rest looked up from reference TRBV13 and TRBJ1-2, is AAGVIQSPRHLIKEKRETATLKCYPIPRHDTVYWYQQGPGQDPQFLISFYEKMQSDKGSIPDRFSAQQFSDYHSELNMSSLELGDSALYFCASSPGGYGYTFGSGTRLTVV.

This chain joins TRBV6-1 and TRBJ1-5, with 7 bases identical to TRBD1. Germline assignment: CDR1 MNHNS and CDR2 SASEGT. The CDR3 is 14 residues long. V lost 5 bases to trimming and J lost 5 bases; unmatched junction nucleotides: 6. Here the CDR3 reads CASSTGERDQPQHF. The CDR3 DNA is TGTGCCAGCAGTACAGGGGAGAGGGATCAGCCCCAGCATTTT.

This clone was recorded once. The rearrangement uses TRBV6-1 and TRBJ2-6; TRBD2 matches at 7 bases. The V gene end was trimmed by 2 bases and the J gene end by 0 bases; junction bases not matched to a gene: 4. The CDR3 is 17 residues long. CDR1 and CDR2 from the germline V gene are MNHNS and SASEGT. The CDR3 bases are TGTGCCAGCAGTGAATTGGGAGGGTACTCTGGGGCCAACGTCCTGACTTTC. Its translation is CASSELGGYSGANVLTF.

The J gene is TRBJ1-4, the V gene TRBV2; unclear D gene. Germline loops: CDR1 SNHLY, CDR2 FYNNEI. This CDR3 spans 12 amino acids. V shed 6 bases and J shed 3 bases, with 5 bases lying between them. Here the CDR3 reads CASSGPNEKLFF. The CDR3 DNA reads TGTGCCAGCAGCGGCCCTAATGAAAAACTGTTTTTT.

The chain links TRBV7-6 to TRBJ2-3; TRBD2 matches at 11 bases. Germline CDR1 SGHVS, CDR2 FNYEAQ. The CDR3 extends over 17 amino acids. Trimming cost V 4 bases and J 0 bases; bases outside gene matches: 6. The CDR3 is CASSSLAGGISTDTQYF. The CDR3 DNA reads as TGTGCCAGCAGCTCCCTAGCGGGGGGAATAAGCACAGATACGCAGTATTTT.

V is TRBV5-5 and J is TRBJ2-2; the D gene is possibly TRBD1 (5 bases). V dropped 4 bases and J dropped 2 bases, with 9 bases sitting between them. This CDR3 spans 14 amino acids. Germline V gene sequence: CDR1 SGHKS, CDR2 YYEKEE (reference sequence). CDR3 bases: TGTGCCAGCAGCATGACAGCTAACACCGGGGAGCTGTTTTTT. Its translation: CASSMTANTGELFF.

DNA for the CDR3: TGTGCCAGCAGACGGATCGGCTCTGGGGCCAACGTCCTGACTTTC. Translating gives CASRRIGSGANVLTF. The chain couples TRBV2 to TRBJ2-6; D remains ambiguous. This CDR3 is built from 15 residues. The germline gives CDR1 SNHLY, CDR2 FYNNEI. V was cut by 6 bases and J by 0 bases, with 9 bases left in between.